The rows below give T cell receptor beta chains drawn from one sample of a study of blood T cell repertoires in COVID-19. TCRdb keeps only in-frame clones here, not all; method: immunoSEQ multiplex PCR. This sample has 45,000 or so clones; about 90% occur once, and the top ten carry 13%. Specimen: peripheral blood. The origin of the receptors is a man aged 80 or over with acute or convalescent COVID-19. Both conserved end residues are part of each CDR3. A D gene is named only where the DNA matches it firmly. Expanded clones get a size class; other rows say once, few or many, or leave the size out.

TGTGCCAGCAGCTTACTTCTCGGGGGGTATGGGGACGATGAGCAGTTCTTC	CASSLLLGGYGDDEQFF	TRBD2	TRBV11-2	TRBJ2-1	NA
TGTGCCAGCAGTCCCCCGGGGAGGGACTATGGCTACACCTTC	CASSPPGRDYGYTF	NA	TRBV28	TRBJ1-2	once
TGTGCCAGCAGTGAGCCCGGGACAGGGGGGTACGAGCAGTACTTC	CASSEPGTGGYEQYF	TRBD1	TRBV25-1	TRBJ2-7	NA
TGCAGCGTTGAAGTGGCTAGCAGGGGAGCCTACAATGAGCAGTTCTTC	CSVEVASRGAYNEQFF	NA	TRBV29-1	TRBJ2-1	NA
TGTGCCAGCAGCCGGAGACTAGCGGGGGGTTCTAGCACAGATACGCAGTATTTT	CASSRRLAGGSSTDTQYF	TRBD2	TRBV11-3	TRBJ2-3	NA
TGTGCCAGCAGCTCGCCCACAGCGGCCTACGAGCAGTACTTC	CASSSPTAAYEQYF	NA	TRBV7-8	TRBJ2-7	NA
TGCGCCAGCAGCTCAGAAATCTCGGGACAGGGGTTCTACAATGAGCAGTTCTTC	CASSSEISGQGFYNEQFF	TRBD1	TRBV5-1	TRBJ2-1	few
TGTGCCAGCAGCTTGGGAGGGGGCACTGAAAAACTGTTTTTT	CASSLGGGTEKLFF	TRBD1	TRBV5-4	TRBJ1-4	NA
TGTGCCAGCAGTTTCAACAGGGACACTGAAGCTTTCTTT	CASSFNRDTEAFF	NA	TRBV12-3/TRBV12-4	TRBJ1-1	NA
TGTGCCAGCAGCGAACTAGCGGGGGTCTCCTACGAGCAGTACTTC	CASSELAGVSYEQYF	TRBD2	TRBV9	TRBJ2-7	NA
TGTGCCAGCAGTGACCGACAGGGGGTGACTGCTTTCTTT	CASSDRQGVTAFF	TRBD1	TRBV9	TRBJ1-1	NA
TGTGCCTGGAGTTACTGGCTTTTTCCGGACCCCGGCGGGGATAATTCACCCCTCCACTTT	CAWSYWLFPDPGGDNSPLHF	NA	TRBV30	TRBJ1-6	NA
TGTGCCAGCAGTTCCGGACAGCCAGGCAATCAGCCCCAGCATTTT	CASSSGQPGNQPQHF	NA	TRBV6-5	TRBJ1-5	NA